Below are 2 T cell receptor beta chains sequenced from a single sample in a study of cytomegalovirus exposure and HLA in healthy donors. 13 Jbeta primers and 60 Vbeta primers were used for the PCR. The method was immunoSEQ multiplex PCR; TCRdb's version includes in-frame clones alone and lacks a portion of them. The sample comprises 150,000 to 170,000 clones, 70% to 80% of which are singletons, and around 7.2% rests with the top ten. Sequencing was carried out using PBMCs. Every receptor here comes from a young man in good health and CMV-seropositive.

The chain is built from TRBV11-2 and TRBJ1-4; 8 bases line up with TRBD1. Trimming cost V 5 bases and J 8 bases; bases outside gene matches: 4. Per germline, CDR1 SGHAT and CDR2 FQNNGV. There are 13 residues in the CDR3. Here the CDR3 reads CASSPHRGEKLFF. CDR3 nucleotides: TGTGCCAGCAGCCCTCACAGGGGGGAAAAACTGTTTTTT.

The chain links TRBV6-4 to TRBJ1-2, with D perhaps TRBD1 (5 bases). CDR1 MRHNA and CDR2 SNTAGT come from the germline V gene. The CDR3 spans 10 residues. The CDR3 sequence: CDSRGNGYTF. The CDR3 nucleotides are TGTGATTCCCGGGGGAACGGCTACACCTTC.